This TCR beta chain came from a study of blood T cell repertoires in COVID-19. On the study more broadly: Acute-phase and convalescent COVID-19 samples originated in the United States, Italy and Spain. PBMCs, B-cell-depleted T cells, or T cells provided the cDNA or gDNA that made up the material.

How the authors handled the data: From reference gene primer amplification, estimates of nucleated cell counts were derived. Sequencing was performed with immunoSEQ multiplex PCR; in TCRdb, only in-frame clones are kept and a portion is missing. V, J and clone size were drawn from that table, and D and trimming were deduced from the DNA. The sample shows 95,000 to 150,000 clones, around 80% of them seen only once. The V gene's germline CDR1 is SGHAT and CDR2 FQNNGV. The CDR3 is 13 residues long. The V end lost 2 bases, the J end lost 0 bases, and 4 bases lay between the germline ends. Sequenced: peripheral blood. The chain links TRBV11-2 to TRBJ1-2; no reliable D call. The origin of this receptor is a man older than 75 with active or convalescent COVID-19. The CDR3 here is CASSLRANYGYTF. DNA for the CDR3: TGTGCCAGCAGCTTAAGAGCTAACTATGGCTACACCTTC.